This T cell receptor (beta chain) was profiled in a study of response to subunit inactivated influenza vaccine. Findings and caveats of the study: The authors proposed limited new T cell recruitment per seasonal influenza vaccination.

CDR3 length: 14 amino acids. V lost 3 bases, J lost 3 bases, and 12 bases lay in between. Germline V CDR1 and CDR2: DFQATT, SNEGSKA (reference sequence). This clonotype was seen only a few times. Its antigen is as yet unknown. One entry per CDR3 protein results from TCRdb running MiXCR on the RT-PCR reads. Of about 520,000 distinct CDR3 sequences listed, about 25% are singletons. V gene TRBV20-1 combines with J gene TRBJ2-1; D remains unclear. The receptor's source is a man between 50 and 59 years old who received an inactivated influenza vaccine. Sequencing used CD4+ T cells sorted from PBMCs, obtained roughly 5 days after vaccination. The CDR3 DNA reads as TGCAGTGCTAGTCCGGATGGGCTCTACAATGAGCAGTTCTTC. Residues: CSASPDGLYNEQFF.